This T cell receptor (beta chain) was retrieved from a study of blood T cell repertoires in COVID-19. Turning to the study itself: The origin of the acute and convalescent COVID-19 samples was the United States, Italy and Spain. T cells, B-cell-depleted T cells, or PBMCs provided the cDNA or gDNA that served as material.

In the authors' methods: Amplification of reference gene primers was used by the study to estimate nucleated cell counts. TCRdb keeps only in-frame clones here, not all; method: immunoSEQ multiplex PCR. The DNA gave D and trimming, while V, J and clone size come from that table. The table lists 190,000 or so clones, approximately 90% of them singletons. The germline CDR1 and CDR2 sequences are ENHRY and SYGVKD. The CDR3 is 12 residues long. V dropped 4 bases and J dropped 6 bases, with 10 bases sitting between them. The TCR originated in a woman younger than 35 who had recovered from COVID-19. V gene TRBV10-3 combines with J gene TRBJ2-7; D perhaps matches TRBD1 (6 bases). Sequenced: peripheral blood. CDR3 protein: CAISGGTREQYV. As DNA, the CDR3 is TGTGCCATCAGTGGAGGGACACGCGAGCAGTACGTC.